Below, 20 T cell receptor beta chains from the same sample are listed, as sequenced in a study of metastatic and nonmetastatic thyroid tumors. No patient received treatment before thyroid surgery. TCRdb reanalyzed the PCR reads via MiXCR. Of tens of thousands of clones listed, less than 15% are singletons. Sequenced: blood. Receptors originate from a female donor with papillary thyroid cancer or a benign thyroid nodule (not recorded which). Some clones in this sample may be carry-over from other donors' samples.

This clone was counted at least ten times. The rearrangement uses TRBV6-1 and TRBJ2-5, with D maybe TRBD1 (6 bases). V was trimmed by 5 bases and J by 4 bases, leaving 20 bases between them. There are 16 residues in the CDR3. Germline CDR1 MNHNS, CDR2 SASEGT. The DNA of the CDR3 is TGTGCCAGCAGTTTGGACAGTACGCGGCCCGGAGAGACCCAGTACTTC. Residues: CASSLDSTRPGETQYF.

This clone was seen ten or more times. This rearrangement joins TRBV5-4 to TRBJ1-2; D ambiguous. There are 15 residues in the CDR3. Trimming cost V 4 bases and J 3 bases, with 16 bases left between them. Germline loops: CDR1 SGHNT, CDR2 YYREEE (reference sequence). CDR3 loop: CASSVGGTTDYGYTF. DNA for the CDR3: TGTGCCAGCAGCGTTGGCGGAACGACGGACTATGGCTACACCTTC.

The table lists this clone with many counts. The V call is TRBV7-2, the J call TRBJ2-2; D may be TRBD2 (6 bases). The ends were cut back, 5 bases at V and 5 bases at J, with 12 bases in the middle. This CDR3 has 14 residues. Germline V gives CDR1 SGHTA, CDR2 FQGNSA. For the CDR3, the DNA is TGTGCCAGCAGCGGAGGACTATATACCGGGGAGCTGTTTTTT. It is translated as CASSGGLYTGELFF.

This clone was observed at least ten times. The chain combines TRBV5-1 with TRBJ2-2; D might be TRBD2 (5 bases). Germline V CDR1 and CDR2: SGHRS, YFSETQ. The V gene lost 4 bases and the J gene lost 8 bases, with 9 bases spanning the gap. This CDR3 contains 12 residues. The CDR3, as DNA: TGCGCCAGCAGCACCCGGGAAGGGGAGCTGTTTTTT. Protein: CASSTREGELFF.

This clone was found many times. The chain is built from TRBV14 and TRBJ2-5; D is unresolved. The CDR3 is 15 residues long. CDR1 is SGHDN and CDR2 is FVKESK in the germline V gene. V lost 4 bases, J lost 3 bases, and 15 bases lay in between. CDR3 sequence (DNA): TGTGCCAGCAGCCTATCCCCGGCACCCGAAGAGACCCAGTACTTC. Translated: CASSLSPAPEETQYF.

This clone was counted at least ten times. The J gene is TRBJ1-5, the V gene TRBV14, with D uncertain. V was cut by 3 bases and J by 7 bases, with 10 bases left in between. Germline V lookup: CDR1 SGHDN, CDR2 FVKESK. The CDR3 spans 13 residues. CDR3 region: CASSQGLRQPQHF. The CDR3 DNA reads TGTGCCAGCAGCCAGGGATTACGGCAGCCCCAGCATTTT.

This clone was found many times. The rearrangement joins TRBV15 to TRBJ2-1; the match to TRBD2 covers 9 bases. Germline CDR1 and CDR2: LNHNV and YYDKDF (reference sequence). This CDR3 has 17 amino acids. The trim removed 0 bases at V and 5 bases at J, leaving 8 bases unmatched. The CDR3 region is CATSRDLAGGPNNEQFF. The CDR3 DNA reads as TGTGCCACCAGCAGAGATCTGGCGGGAGGGCCCAACAATGAGCAGTTCTTC.

This clone was detected only a few times. Being one base from a much bigger clone, this may be a read error. In the same sample, other DNA sequences code for this CDR3. The chain employs TRBV28 and TRBJ2-5; D might be TRBD1 (6 bases). V was pared by 5 bases and J by 9 bases, with 13 bases between. The CDR3 has 12 residues. Germline V CDR1 and CDR2: MDHEN, SYDVKM. The CDR3 reads CASSTQGLSQYF. For the CDR3, the DNA is TGTGCCAGCAGTACTCAGGGGTTGTCCCAGTACTTC.

Ten or more counts support this clone. The rearrangement links TRBV7-2 to TRBJ2-7, with 14 nucleotides matching TRBD2. Germline values: CDR1 SGHTA, CDR2 FQGNSA. The CDR3 runs 15 residues. After removal of 3 bases from V and 3 bases from J, the junction contained 1 base not matched to a gene. CDR3 amino acids: CASSLGLAGVYEQYF. In DNA form, the CDR3 reads TGTGCCAGCAGCTTGGGACTAGCGGGAGTCTACGAGCAGTACTTC.

This clone was observed a few times. This may be a read error: a much more frequent sequence differs by one nucleotide. The same CDR3 is also encoded by other DNA sequences in this sample. V is TRBV4-1 and J is TRBJ2-7; 8 bases fit TRBD2. Germline CDR1 reads MGHRA; CDR2 reads YSYEKL. The CDR3 extends over 17 amino acids. The CDR3 sequence is CASSQLLAGREPYEQYF. The CDR3 DNA is TGCGCCAGCAGCCAACTATTAGCGGGAAGGGAGCCCTATGAGCAGTACTTC.

By share of the sample, this clone is medium-sized. J is TRBJ1-2 and V is TRBV6-1, with 8 bases identical to TRBD1. Per germline, CDR1 MNHNS and CDR2 SASEGT. The V and J ends lost 5 bases and 4 bases, in that order; junction bases with no gene match: 6. The CDR3 is 14 residues long. The DNA of the CDR3 is TGTGCCAGCAGTCCAAGGGGGACAGGCTATGGCTACACCTTC. As protein: CASSPRGTGYGYTF.

This clone was found a few times. This chain uses TRBV3-1 with TRBJ2-1, with 7 bases matching TRBD2. The CDR3 has 17 amino acids. Germline assignment: CDR1 LGHDT and CDR2 YNNKEL (reference sequence). Trimming removed 3 bases from V and 4 bases from J; junction bases left unmatched: 12. This chain's CDR3 is CASSQLSGLLGYNEQFF. As DNA, the CDR3 is TGTGCCAGCAGCCAGTTATCGGGACTACTAGGTTACAATGAGCAGTTCTTC.

This clone appeared many times. V usage is TRBV7-2 and J usage is TRBJ2-2, with TRBD2 identical over 10 bases. Germline trimming cut 4 bases from V and 7 bases from J; bases unmatched to any gene: 15. This CDR3 is 18 amino acids long. Germline V gives CDR1 SGHTA, CDR2 FQGNSA. The CDR3 region has the DNA TGTGCCAGCAGCTCGGCAGGACTAGCGGTAGTAAAGGGCGGGGAGCTGTTTTTT. Translating gives CASSSAGLAVVKGGELFF.

This clone was detected only a few times. Its ends do not fully match the called genes, so a read error is possible. This same CDR3 is encoded by further DNA sequences in the sample. The chain is built from TRBV6-1 and TRBJ1-2; 7 nucleotides line up with TRBD1. CDR1 and CDR2 from the germline V gene are MNHNS and SASEGT. CDR3 length equals 13 residues. The CDR3 DNA follows: TGTGCTAGCAGCCCGACAGGGAACTATGGCTACACCTTC. Translated: CASSPTGNYGYTF.

Ten or more counts support this clone. The chain couples TRBV28 to TRBJ2-2; TRBD1 aligns across 12 bases. The CDR3 loop spans 17 amino acids. J was trimmed by 3 bases and V by 5 bases; bases with no gene match: 7. The germline CDR1 and CDR2 sequences are MDHEN and SYDVKM. The CDR3 protein is CASSTGTGGIDTGELFF. The CDR3 nucleotides are TGTGCCAGCAGTACCGGGACAGGGGGCATCGACACCGGGGAGCTGTTTTTT.

This clone is termed medium-sized. The J gene is TRBJ1-1, the V gene TRBV6-2 or TRBV6-3, with 8 bases fitting TRBD1. The germline V gene encodes CDR1 MNHEY and CDR2 SVGEGT. Trimming at V came to 2 bases and at J to 1 base, leaving 0 bases not matched to a gene. The CDR3 is 14 amino acids. Here the CDR3 DNA reads TGTGCCAGCAGTTACCAGGGGGCGAACACTGAAGCTTTCTTT. Translating gives CASSYQGANTEAFF.

The gene calls are TRBV2 and TRBJ2-7; TRBD2 is a possible D gene (6 bases). The CDR3 sequence is 13 residues long. Germline values: CDR1 SNHLY, CDR2 FYNNEI. This chain's CDR3 is CSGRLVTMYEQYF. CDR3 bases: TGTTCCGGTCGACTAGTGACGATGTACGAGCAGTACTTC. The full variable domain, in which reference TRBV2 and TRBJ2-7 provide the parts outside the CDR3, is EPEVTQTPSHQVTQMGQEVILRCVPISNHLYFYWYRQILGQKVEFLVSFYNNEISEKSEIFDDQFSVERPDGSNFTLKIRSTKLEDSAMYFCSGRLVTMYEQYFGPGTRLTVT.

This clone was seen at least ten times. The rearrangement uses TRBV9 and TRBJ1-6, with D uncertain. Trimming shortened V by 4 bases and J by 10 bases, and 15 bases separated the two germline ends. The length of the CDR3 is 14 residues. CDR1 and CDR2 from the germline V gene are SGDLS and YYNGEE. CDR3 residues: CASSSKVISSPLHF. The CDR3 DNA follows: TGTGCCAGCAGCTCAAAGGTGATCAGCTCACCCCTCCACTTT. Full variable domain (outside the CDR3, taken from reference TRBV9 and TRBJ1-6): DSGVTQTPKHLITATGQRVTLRCSPRSGDLSVYWYQQSLDQGLQFLIQYYNGEERAKGNILERFSAQQFPDLHSELNLSSLELGDSALYFCASSSKVISSPLHFGNGTRLTVT.

As concerns this clone: A much larger clone sits a single nucleotide away, making a read error possible. The chain uses TRBV20-1 and TRBJ2-4; D is unclear. The germline gives CDR1 DFQATT, CDR2 SNEGSKA (reference sequence). Trimming took 3 bases from V and 0 from J, leaving 9 bases between them. The CDR3 contains 14 residues. The CDR3 sequence is CSASPHLAKNIQYF. CDR3 bases: TGCAGTGCTAGTCCGCACCTAGCCAAAAACATTCAGTACTTC.

This clone appeared many times. The chain employs TRBV27 and TRBJ1-5; D gene ambiguous. Germline loops: CDR1 MNHEY, CDR2 SMNVEV (reference sequence). V was cut by 6 bases and J by 3 bases, with 18 bases left in between. CDR3 length: 16 amino acids. This chain's CDR3 is CASRGRDKGPNQPQHF. The CDR3 nucleotides read TGTGCCAGCAGAGGGCGCGACAAGGGCCCCAATCAGCCCCAGCATTTT.